This T cell receptor beta chain came from a study of T-cell reconstitution after alpha-beta-depleted transplantation in children. This sample's TCRbeta library carried unique molecular identifier barcodes. TCRdb called the PCR reads again in MiXCR, with one record for every CDR3 protein. The table has more than 450,000 distinct CDR3 sequences, 15% to 20% seen once. Germline CDR1 is DFQATT and CDR2 is SNEGSKA (reference sequence). This CDR3 is built from 11 residues. Here the sequenced sample was PBMCs from the stem cell graft donor, taken from the stem cell graft. The TCR was taken from a human donor who donated a stem cell graft to a child with acute lymphoblastic leukemia. The chain couples TRBV20-1 to TRBJ2-1, with TRBD1 identical over 7 bases. The CDR3 DNA reads TGCAGGGTGGACAGGCCTAATGAGCAGTTCTTC. Its protein is CRVDRPNEQFF.